The table lists the clone carrying this TCR beta chain with a count of one. Method: immunoSEQ multiplex PCR; TCRdb's copy keeps in-frame clones and lacks some. The sample lists about 83,000 clones; roughly 95% were seen once. The V and J ends lost 4 bases and 5 bases respectively, with 17 bases between them. The CDR3 extends over 15 amino acids. Germline CDR1 and CDR2: SGHTA and FQGNSA. This record belongs to a study of T cell changes during pregnancy in multiple sclerosis. This clonotype originated in a female donor with multiple sclerosis, enrolled in a pregnancy study. The sample consisted of peripheral blood, taken in the second trimester of pregnancy. V and J are TRBV7-2 and TRBJ1-2; possibly TRBD1 for D (6 bases). The CDR3 loop reads CASSSRTAIPYGYTF. Written as DNA, the CDR3 is TGTGCCAGCAGCTCTCGGACAGCGATTCCTTATGGCTACACCTTC.